The rows below give T cell receptor beta chains drawn from one sample of a study of molecular identifiers for immune sequencing clone quantification. TCRdb re-called the PCR reads through MiXCR, storing one row per CDR3 protein. The sample yields about 510,000 distinct CDR3 sequences, about 25% seen once. Sequencing was carried out using naive CD8+ T cells from blood, with Jurkat cell RNA spiked in. The receptors derive from a human donor in good health. Some libraries in this study had Jurkat cell RNA spiked in. Both conserved end residues are part of each CDR3. D genes are given only for firm matches. Clone size is given for some rows only: seen once, a few or many times, or a class if the clone is expanded.

j_call d_call clone_size v_call cdr3_nt cdr3_aa
TRBJ1-1 - - TRBV19 TGTGCCAGTAGTATAGTCGGCCTGAACACTGAAGCTTTCTTT CASSIVGLNTEAFF
TRBJ2-3 - few TRBV21-1 TGTGCCAGCAGCAAAAGAACTAGCTGTTTCGGCACAGATACGCAGTATTTT CASSKRTSCFGTDTQYF
TRBJ2-1 - - TRBV9 TGTGCCAGCAGCGCCCCACTGGTCAATGAGCAGTTCTTC CASSAPLVNEQFF
TRBJ2-3 - many TRBV29-1 TGCAGCGTCGTGGGACTCCTTGGGACAGATACGCAGTATTTT CSVVGLLGTDTQYF
TRBJ2-7 TRBD2 many TRBV12-3/TRBV12-4 TGTGCCAGCAGTTTATTTTCCATCGTAGCGGGCGAGCAGTACTTC CASSLFSIVAGEQYF
TRBJ1-4 - - TRBV7-9 TGTGCCAGCAGACCCTCTTCATCGGGGATTGAAAAACTGTTTTTT CASRPSSSGIEKLFF
TRBJ1-2 - - TRBV10-3 TGTGCCATCAGTGAATTCGACAGGCCACCTAACTATGGCTACACCTTC CAISEFDRPPNYGYTF
TRBJ2-7 - few TRBV4-1 TGCGCCAGCAGCCAAGTAAGCTCCTACGAGCAGTACTTC CASSQVSSYEQYF
TRBJ2-7 - many TRBV18 TGTGCCAGCTCACCTACCGCTCGGGATATTAACGAGCAGTACTTC CASSPTARDINEQYF
TRBJ2-3 - many TRBV4-1 TGCGCCAGCAGCCAGGCTCAGACAGGATGGGCAGATACGCAGTATTTT CASSQAQTGWADTQYF
TRBJ1-5 TRBD1 - TRBV20-1 TGCAGTGCTATCGGACAGGGTCCGTACAATCAGCCCCAGCATTTT CSAIGQGPYNQPQHF
TRBJ2-3 TRBD2 - TRBV7-9 TGTGCCAGCAGGTCCCTTCCGGGACTAGCGGGAGATACGCAGTATTTT CASRSLPGLAGDTQYF
TRBJ2-2 - few TRBV20-1 TGCAGTGCTAGAGGACTAGATGGGGAGCTGTTTTTT CSARGLDGELFF
TRBJ1-6 - - TRBV12-3/TRBV12-4 TGTGCCAGCAGTTTACCCGGACAAAATAATTCACCCCTCCACTTT CASSLPGQNNSPLHF
TRBJ1-2 - many TRBV14 TGTGCCAGCAGCCAAGATGGGCCAGCAAGTCTTTATGGCTACACCTTC CASSQDGPASLYGYTF
TRBJ2-7 - - TRBV6-5 TGTGCCAGCAGTTACTCGAAGGGCCCACACACCGGGCACTACGAGCAGTACTTC CASSYSKGPHTGHYEQYF
TRBJ1-5 TRBD1 - TRBV20-1 TGCAGTGCTAGAGATCATCAAAAGGGGGCCCTTGGTCAGCCCCAGCATTTT CSARDHQKGALGQPQHF
TRBJ2-6 TRBD1 - TRBV4-3 TGCGCCAGCAGCACCGGGACAGGGGGTTCTGGGGCCAACGTCCTGCCTTTC CASSTGTGGSGANVLPF
TRBJ1-5 - many TRBV2 TGTGCCAGCAGTGAAGAGTTGGGGGGTGCCCTCGATCAGCCCCAGCATTTT CASSEELGGALDQPQHF
TRBJ2-7 - once TRBV11-2 TGTGCCAGCTCCTACTCCGGCACAGGGAGCTCCTACGAGCAGTACTTC CASSYSGTGSSYEQYF
TRBJ1-1 TRBD1 many TRBV5-4 TGTGCCAGCAGCTTGGGTCAGGGGGCGCGGCCTGAAGCTTTCTTT CASSLGQGARPEAFF